These T cell receptor beta chains were read from a single sample in a study of vaccination effects on CD4 cells after COVID-19. The assay was immunoSEQ multiplex PCR, and TCRdb's table has in-frame clones only and misses some. The sample has tens of thousands of clones; 75% to 85% are singletons. No antigen has been assigned to these receptors. The sequenced sample was CD4+ T cells from PBMCs cultured with a peptide pool, obtained before COVID-19 vaccination. Source of these receptors: a human donor who had a prior SARS-CoV-2 infection. Each CDR3 is given with its conserved first and last residue. The D gene is left open where the match is weak. Clone size appears in some rows only: once, few, many, or a class for an expanded clone.

D gene: NA; CDR3 length: 16; V gene: TRBV24-1; clone size: NA; J gene: TRBJ2-2; CDR3 protein: CATSDPGLSNTGELFF; CDR3 DNA: TGTGCCACCAGTGATCCGGGACTTTCGAACACCGGGGAGCTGTTTTTT
D gene: TRBD1; CDR3 length: 14; V gene: TRBV6-5; clone size: NA; J gene: TRBJ2-7; CDR3 protein: CASSRPGQSYEQYF; CDR3 DNA: TGTGCCAGCAGCCGTCCGGGACAGTCCTACGAGCAGTACTTC
D gene: TRBD2; CDR3 length: 15; V gene: TRBV6-5; clone size: NA; J gene: TRBJ2-3; CDR3 protein: CASSRLAGGPYTQYF; CDR3 DNA: TGTGCCAGCAGCCGCCTAGCGGGGGGGCCATATACGCAGTATTTT
D gene: NA; CDR3 length: 13; V gene: TRBV18; clone size: NA; J gene: TRBJ1-2; CDR3 protein: CASSFGEDYGYTF; CDR3 DNA: TGTGCCAGCTCATTTGGGGAAGACTATGGCTACACCTTC
D gene: NA; CDR3 length: 15; V gene: TRBV7-2; clone size: once; J gene: TRBJ1-6; CDR3 protein: CASSLAGLGDSPLHF; CDR3 DNA: TGTGCCAGCAGCTTAGCAGGGTTAGGGGATTCACCCCTCCACTTT
D gene: NA; CDR3 length: 16; V gene: TRBV6-1; clone size: NA; J gene: TRBJ2-1; CDR3 protein: CASSVEGSGSYNEQFF; CDR3 DNA: TGTGCCAGCAGTGTTGAGGGGTCAGGCTCCTACAATGAGCAGTTCTTC
D gene: NA; CDR3 length: 18; V gene: TRBV11-3; clone size: NA; J gene: TRBJ2-2; CDR3 protein: CASSLKGWGRTNTGELFF; CDR3 DNA: TGTGCCAGCAGCTTAAAGGGATGGGGACGGACGAACACCGGGGAGCTGTTTTTT
D gene: NA; CDR3 length: 15; V gene: TRBV29-1; clone size: NA; J gene: TRBJ2-5; CDR3 protein: CSVEGGTGEQETQYF; CDR3 DNA: TGCAGCGTTGAAGGGGGGACGGGGGAACAAGAGACCCAGTACTTC
D gene: NA; CDR3 length: 14; V gene: TRBV5-1; clone size: NA; J gene: TRBJ2-5; CDR3 protein: CASSRGQPEETQYF; CDR3 DNA: TGCGCCAGCAGCCGAGGACAACCTGAAGAGACCCAGTACTTC
D gene: NA; CDR3 length: 15; V gene: TRBV10-3; clone size: few; J gene: TRBJ2-5; CDR3 protein: CAIRGNVGSQETQYF; CDR3 DNA: TGTGCCATCAGGGGGAACGTGGGATCACAAGAGACCCAGTACTTC
D gene: TRBD2; CDR3 length: 16; V gene: TRBV27; clone size: NA; J gene: TRBJ2-7; CDR3 protein: CASSRLAGGLGNEQYF; CDR3 DNA: TGTGCCAGCAGCAGACTAGCGGGAGGGCTCGGGAACGAGCAGTACTTC
D gene: TRBD2; CDR3 length: 16; V gene: TRBV18; clone size: NA; J gene: TRBJ2-1; CDR3 protein: CASSRQGTSGNNEQFF; CDR3 DNA: TGTGCCAGCTCCAGACAAGGGACTAGCGGTAACAATGAGCAGTTCTTC
D gene: NA; CDR3 length: 16; V gene: TRBV3-1/TRBV3-2; clone size: NA; J gene: TRBJ2-1; CDR3 protein: CASSQGAERGYNEQFF; CDR3 DNA: TGTGCCAGCAGCCAGGGTGCGGAGAGGGGTTACAATGAGCAGTTCTTC
D gene: NA; CDR3 length: 14; V gene: TRBV6-5; clone size: NA; J gene: TRBJ2-3; CDR3 protein: CASKRQVRTDTQYF; CDR3 DNA: TGTGCCAGCAAACGACAGGTGCGCACAGATACGCAGTATTTT
D gene: NA; CDR3 length: 13; V gene: TRBV5-6; clone size: NA; J gene: TRBJ1-3; CDR3 protein: CASSLLSGNTIYF; CDR3 DNA: TGTGCCAGCAGCTTGCTCTCTGGAAACACCATATATTTT
D gene: NA; CDR3 length: 18; V gene: TRBV5-1; clone size: NA; J gene: TRBJ2-1; CDR3 protein: CASSGGTEGRSSYNEQFF; CDR3 DNA: TGCGCCAGCAGCGGGGGGACAGAGGGAAGGAGCTCCTACAATGAGCAGTTCTTC
D gene: TRBD2; CDR3 length: 16; V gene: TRBV5-4; clone size: once; J gene: TRBJ2-3; CDR3 protein: CASSSLAGGLADTQYF; CDR3 DNA: TGTGCCAGCAGCTCACTAGCGGGAGGGCTGGCAGATACGCAGTATTTT
D gene: NA; CDR3 length: 13; V gene: TRBV2; clone size: NA; J gene: TRBJ1-1; CDR3 protein: CASSGGEGTEAFF; CDR3 DNA: TGTGCCAGCAGTGGGGGGGAGGGCACTGAAGCTTTCTTT
D gene: NA; CDR3 length: 13; V gene: TRBV6-5; clone size: NA; J gene: TRBJ1-2; CDR3 protein: CASSYQSNYGYTF; CDR3 DNA: TGTGCCAGCAGTTACCAAAGTAACTATGGCTACACCTTC
D gene: TRBD1; CDR3 length: 15; V gene: TRBV3-1/TRBV3-2; clone size: NA; J gene: TRBJ2-7; CDR3 protein: CASSTHRGRRYEQYF; CDR3 DNA: TGTGCCAGCAGCACCCACAGGGGGCGCCGGTACGAGCAGTACTTC
D gene: NA; CDR3 length: 17; V gene: TRBV5-5; clone size: NA; J gene: TRBJ1-2; CDR3 protein: CASSLPGLKGSNYGYTF; CDR3 DNA: TGTGCCAGCAGCCTACCGGGGCTGAAGGGTTCTAACTATGGCTACACCTTC
D gene: NA; CDR3 length: 14; V gene: TRBV18; clone size: few; J gene: TRBJ2-1; CDR3 protein: CASSPNTRHNEQFF; CDR3 DNA: TGTGCCAGCTCACCGAATACGAGGCACAATGAGCAGTTCTTC
D gene: TRBD1; CDR3 length: 16; V gene: TRBV7-2; clone size: few; J gene: TRBJ2-3; CDR3 protein: CASSLAGTGTGDTQYF; CDR3 DNA: TGTGCCAGCAGCTTAGCCGGGACAGGGACAGGCGATACGCAGTATTTT
D gene: NA; CDR3 length: 16; V gene: TRBV7-8; clone size: few; J gene: TRBJ1-4; CDR3 protein: CASSPSRPPTNEKLFF; CDR3 DNA: TGTGCCAGCAGCCCCAGCCGGCCCCCAACTAATGAAAAACTGTTTTTT
D gene: NA; CDR3 length: 18; V gene: TRBV5-1; clone size: NA; J gene: TRBJ2-2; CDR3 protein: CASSLVLAQWVGTGELFF; CDR3 DNA: TGCGCCAGCAGCTTGGTTCTAGCCCAATGGGTTGGCACCGGGGAGCTGTTTTTT
D gene: TRBD2; CDR3 length: 16; V gene: TRBV7-9; clone size: once; J gene: TRBJ2-7; CDR3 protein: CASSALLAGGSYEQYF; CDR3 DNA: TGTGCCAGCAGCGCACTTCTAGCGGGAGGTTCCTACGAGCAGTACTTC